This T cell receptor beta chain was captured in a study of tumor and adjacent non-tumor tissue in lung cancer. Findings of the study overall: TCR diversity was significantly greater in tumor than normal lung tissue.

The CDR3 runs to 11 residues. V lost 6 bases and J lost 6, with 6 bases in between. In the case of this clonotype: Its antigen is undetermined.

The template was RNA from unsorted bulk tissue. Three rounds of nested PCR, following a modified ARM-PCR protocol, produced the TCRbeta library. One entry per CDR3 protein results from TCRdb running MiXCR on the multiplex PCR reads. Here the sample spans approximately 130,000 distinct CDR3 sequences, 66% being singletons. Specimen: lung tumor tissue. The chain couples TRBV12-3 or TRBV12-4 to TRBJ2-4; D possibly corresponds to TRBD2 (6 bases). This clonotype was obtained from a man aged 25 to 40 with non-small cell lung cancer. The CDR3 coding sequence is TGTGCCAGCAGGGGAGGAAACATTCAGTACTTC. It yields the protein CASRGGNIQYF.